The 29 T cell receptor beta chains below were found in one sample sequenced in a study of radiotherapy plus CTLA-4 blockade in lung cancer. Produced via immunoSEQ multiplex PCR; TCRdb's table is partial and in-frame only. This table has more than 90,000 clones, roughly 80% appearing once. The input for sequencing was peripheral blood, taken from a patient treated with radiotherapy plus ipilimumab. The source is a human donor with non-small cell lung cancer that progressed on radiotherapy plus ipilimumab.

The chain combines TRBV28 with TRBJ2-1; 12 bases align to TRBD2. Germline values: CDR1 MDHEN, CDR2 SYDVKM. This CDR3 region has 17 residues. With 4 bases clipped from V and 7 bases from J, the junction kept 11 bases outside the gene matches. The CDR3 sequence: CASSSPTGTSGRNEQFF. As DNA, the CDR3 is TGTGCCAGCAGTTCCCCGACCGGGACTAGCGGGCGGAATGAGCAGTTCTTC.

V is TRBV5-7 and J is TRBJ1-2; TRBD1 matches 7 bases. TRBV5-7 is an open reading frame whose function is uncertain. This CDR3 is built from 12 residues. J lost 6 bases, V lost 4 bases, and 3 bases had no gene match. CDR3 sequence reads: CASSQGENGYTF. The CDR3 region has the DNA TGTGCCAGCAGCCAGGGGGAGAATGGCTACACCTTC.

Here the CDR3 reads CASSGDNPSTDTQYF. CDR3 nucleotides: TGTGCCAGCAGCGGGGACAATCCTAGCACAGATACGCAGTATTTT. The rearrangement joins TRBV2 to TRBJ2-3; D might be TRBD1 (6 bases). Germline values: CDR1 SNHLY, CDR2 FYNNEI. V gave up 6 bases and J gave up 0 bases, with 13 bases separating them. The CDR3 consists of 15 residues.

This chain links TRBV5-6 with TRBJ1-3; D ambiguous. V dropped 2 bases and J dropped 3 bases, with 9 bases sitting between them. Looked up from germline, CDR1 is SGHDT and CDR2 is YYEEEE. The CDR3 extends over 14 amino acids. DNA of the CDR3: TGTGCCAGCAGCTTCGGGCAGCTTGGAAACACCATATATTTT. Its translation: CASSFGQLGNTIYF.

The rearrangement links TRBV9 to TRBJ1-2; D gene unclear. The CDR3 length is 13 residues. CDR1 SGDLS and CDR2 YYNGEE come from the germline V gene. Trimming removed 6 bases at V and 7 bases at J, with 16 bases between. DNA for the CDR3: TGTGCCAGCACCAACCTAGGTGTAGGTGGCTACACCTTC. This translates into CASTNLGVGGYTF.

The rearrangement joins TRBV5-1 to TRBJ2-7; D may be TRBD1 or TRBD2 (5 bases each). The CDR3 length is 13 residues. The V gene's germline CDR1 is SGHRS and CDR2 YFSETQ. Trimming stripped 4 bases from V and 4 bases from J, with 12 bases between. The DNA for the CDR3 is TGCGCCAGCAGCCCAGGGACGGCATACGAGCAGTACTTC. The encoded protein is CASSPGTAYEQYF.

This chain connects TRBV5-1 to TRBJ2-5, with D possibly being TRBD2 (5 bases). Germline lookup yields CDR1 SGHRS and CDR2 YFSETQ. V lost 0 bases to trimming and J lost 1 base, with 10 bases between them. This CDR3 is 15 amino acids long. In DNA form, the CDR3 reads TGCGCCAGCAGCTTGGTCCAGCGGACCCAAGAGACCCAGTACTTC. Amino acids: CASSLVQRTQETQYF.

Many counts were recorded for this clone. The chain joins TRBV6-6 to TRBJ2-4; 8 bases map to TRBD1. V dropped 7 bases and J dropped 4; count of bases not matched to a gene: 6. CDR1 is MNHNY and CDR2 is SVGAGI in the germline V gene (reference sequence). This CDR3 has 14 residues. CDR3: CASNMGQEKNIQYF. DNA for the CDR3: TGTGCCAGCAATATGGGACAGGAGAAAAACATTCAGTACTTC.

The V call is TRBV29-1, the J call TRBJ2-1; D unresolved. CDR1 and CDR2 (germline): SQVTM, ANQGSEA. Trimming shortened V by 4 bases and J by 3 bases, and 10 bases separated the two germline ends. CDR3 length: 13 residues. CDR3 loop: CSVVSLDYNEQFF. The DNA for the CDR3 is TGCAGCGTTGTATCCCTGGACTACAATGAGCAGTTCTTC.

The chain carries TRBV13 and TRBJ1-2; 7 positions match TRBD1. The trim removed 3 bases at V and 4 bases at J, leaving 2 bases unmatched. Germline CDR1 is PRHDT and CDR2 is FYEKMQ (reference sequence). CDR3 length: 13 residues. The CDR3 reads CASSFRDSYGYTF. CDR3 DNA: TGTGCCAGCAGCTTCCGGGACAGCTATGGCTACACCTTC.

The V and J genes are TRBV6-5 and TRBJ2-5; 7 bases agree with TRBD2. Germline assignment: CDR1 MNHEY and CDR2 SVGAGI. The CDR3 is 15 residues long. V lost 4 bases and J lost 2; bases outside the gene matches: 7. The CDR3 sequence: CASSWAGATQETQYF. The CDR3, as DNA: TGTGCCAGCAGTTGGGCGGGAGCTACACAAGAGACCCAGTACTTC.

The chain links TRBV9 to TRBJ2-5, with TRBD1 identical over 8 bases. The CDR3 is made up of 15 amino acids. V shed 0 bases, J shed 5 bases, and the junction held 6 bases outside the gene matches. Looked up from germline, CDR1 is SGDLS and CDR2 is YYNGEE. CDR3 nucleotides: TGTGCCAGCAGCGTAGGTTCAGGGGGCCGTGAGACCCAGTACTTC. The encoded protein is CASSVGSGGRETQYF.

The V gene is TRBV6-5, the J gene TRBJ1-5, with 8 bases aligning to TRBD1. Germline V lookup: CDR1 MNHEY, CDR2 SVGAGI. The CDR3 runs to 15 residues. Unmatched junction bases numbered 7, after V lost 6 bases and J lost 3 bases. The DNA for the CDR3 is TGTGCCAGCAGGAAGACAGGGGCGGACAATCAGCCCCAGCATTTT. It yields the protein CASRKTGADNQPQHF.

The V gene is TRBV15, the J gene TRBJ2-7, with D possibly called TRBD1 or TRBD2 (5 bases each). CDR3 length: 16 amino acids. CDR1 LNHNV and CDR2 YYDKDF come from the germline V gene (reference sequence). The ends were cut back, 0 bases at V and 2 bases at J, with 14 bases in the middle. The CDR3 DNA follows: TGTGCCACCAGCAGAGATCGAGGGTTCAGGGCCTACGAGCAGTACGTC. Protein: CATSRDRGFRAYEQYV.

The rearrangement uses TRBV6-1 and TRBJ2-1; D remains unclear. Germline values: CDR1 MNHNS, CDR2 SASEGT. The CDR3 consists of 15 residues. With 2 bases removed from V and 3 bases from J, the gap between germline ends came to 11 bases. The CDR3 loop is CASSEFKQIYNEQFF. CDR3 in DNA: TGTGCCAGCAGTGAATTCAAACAGATCTACAATGAGCAGTTCTTC.

The rearrangement joins TRBV27 to TRBJ2-3, with 7 bases matching TRBD2. The CDR3 sequence is 17 residues long. The germline V gene encodes CDR1 MNHEY and CDR2 SMNVEV (reference sequence). J lost 7 bases, V lost 4 bases, and 17 bases had no gene match. The DNA for the CDR3 is TGTGCCAGCAGTTCCACCTTAGGGGCGGGGGTGGAGAATACGCAGTATTTT. It is translated as CASSSTLGAGVENTQYF.

This clone was seen more than once but under ten times. The chain combines TRBV28 with TRBJ2-7, with D maybe TRBD1 (6 bases). The germline V gene has CDR1 MDHEN and CDR2 SYDVKM. This CDR3 has 14 residues. Trimming removed 8 bases at V and 2 bases at J, with 16 bases between. CDR3 sequence: CASGKRQATYEQYF. CDR3 DNA sequence: TGTGCCAGCGGAAAACGACAGGCAACCTACGAGCAGTACTTC.

V usage is TRBV5-1 and J usage is TRBJ2-1; TRBD2 aligns across 8 bases. The CDR3 contains 14 residues. Per germline, CDR1 SGHRS and CDR2 YFSETQ. V trimming: 10 bases; J trimming: 4 bases; junction bases outside the gene matches: 10. CDR3 loop: CASGAGVGYNEQFF. CDR3 bases: TGCGCCTCCGGAGCGGGAGTAGGGTACAATGAGCAGTTCTTC.

The chain employs TRBV2 and TRBJ1-2; TRBD1 is a possible D gene (6 bases). Germline CDR1 reads SNHLY; CDR2 reads FYNNEI. The CDR3 has 14 amino acids. V was pared by 2 bases and J by 3 bases, with 10 bases between. The CDR3 sequence: CASSEYAGDYGYTF. The CDR3 DNA is TGTGCCAGCAGTGAATACGCAGGGGACTATGGCTACACCTTC.

The chain combines TRBV5-8 with TRBJ2-1, with 14 bases lining up with TRBD2. This CDR3 is 20 amino acids long. Germline V gives CDR1 SGHTS, CDR2 YDEGEE. The ends lost 4 bases at V and 4 bases at J; junction bases unmatched: 16. The CDR3 here is CASSPAGLAGGPFVYNEQFF. The CDR3, as DNA: TGTGCCAGCAGCCCGGCCGGACTAGCGGGAGGCCCCTTTGTTTACAATGAGCAGTTCTTC.

The rearrangement joins TRBV6-5 to TRBJ2-1; tentatively, D is TRBD2 (5 bases). The CDR3 has 15 amino acids. The germline gives CDR1 MNHEY, CDR2 SVGAGI. V lost 2 bases to trimming and J lost 0 bases, with 8 bases between them. CDR3 sequence reads: CASSYIGSSYNEQFF. The CDR3 region has the DNA TGTGCCAGCAGTTACATAGGGAGCTCCTACAATGAGCAGTTCTTC.

This clone has a single count. V gene TRBV7-8 combines with J gene TRBJ2-7, with D possibly TRBD1 on 6 matching bases. Per germline, CDR1 SGHVS and CDR2 FQNEAQ. V was trimmed by 4 bases and J by 0 bases, leaving 13 bases between them. This CDR3 is built from 15 residues. The CDR3 reads CASSSWDKSSYEQYV. CDR3 bases: TGTGCCAGCAGCTCATGGGACAAGAGCTCCTACGAGCAGTACGTC.

The CDR3 DNA follows: TGCGCCAGCAGCTTGGAGTGGGGTGCGAACACCGGGGAGCTGTTTTTT. Translation gives CASSLEWGANTGELFF. This chain uses TRBV5-1 with TRBJ2-2; D remains unclear. Germline V gives CDR1 SGHRS, CDR2 YFSETQ. The CDR3 totals 16 residues. V was pared by 0 bases and J by 0 bases, with 9 bases between.

This rearrangement joins TRBV6-1 to TRBJ2-4; D may correspond to TRBD1 or TRBD2 (5 bases each). CDR1 and CDR2 (germline): MNHNS, SASEGT. Between the trimmed V and J ends, which lost 2 bases and 0 bases, there was a span of 14 bases. This CDR3 comprises 17 residues. Here the CDR3 reads CASSERWDHLAKNIQYF. The CDR3 DNA is TGTGCCAGCAGTGAACGTTGGGACCACTTAGCCAAAAACATTCAGTACTTC.

This clone was recorded a few times. The V gene is TRBV11-3, the J gene TRBJ2-3; no clear D gene. In germline, CDR1 is SGHNT, CDR2 YENEEA. This CDR3 is 15 amino acids long. Deletions cut 5 bases from V and 1 base from J, with 13 bases between. DNA of the CDR3: TGTGCCAGCAGCCCCACCCCCGCAGGCACAGATACGCAGTATTTT. This sequence encodes CASSPTPAGTDTQYF.

This clone was observed a few times. The V and J genes are TRBV28 and TRBJ2-7, with D unresolved. The CDR3 length is 14 residues. V lost 3 bases, J lost 0 bases, and 9 bases lay in between. The germline V gene has CDR1 MDHEN and CDR2 SYDVKM. The CDR3 sequence is CASSLPGTSYEQYV. The CDR3 DNA follows: TGTGCCAGCAGTTTGCCAGGAACCTCCTACGAGCAGTACGTC.

This clone is a singleton in its sample. V usage is TRBV7-9 and J usage is TRBJ2-7; D may be TRBD2 (6 bases). With 5 bases removed from V and 6 bases from J, the gap between germline ends came to 14 bases. Germline V gene sequence: CDR1 SEHNR, CDR2 FQNEAQ (reference sequence). CDR3 length: 13 amino acids. For the CDR3, the DNA is TGTGCCAGCAGCCAAGTCATCGGGGGCGAGCAGTACTTC. It codes for CASSQVIGGEQYF.

V gene TRBV5-4 combines with J gene TRBJ2-7; D possibly corresponds to TRBD2 (6 bases). CDR3 size: 14 residues. Germline loops: CDR1 SGHNT, CDR2 YYREEE (reference sequence). Trimming took off 2 bases at V and 0 bases at J, with 9 bases between the two ends. The CDR3 nucleotides read TGTGCCAGCAGCTTCTGGGGGGACTCCTACGAGCAGTACGTC. Translated: CASSFWGDSYEQYV.

V is TRBV13 and J is TRBJ2-5, with TRBD1 as a possible D gene (6 bases). V was trimmed by 5 bases and J by 2 bases, leaving 12 bases between them. Germline assignment: CDR1 PRHDT and CDR2 FYEKMQ (reference sequence). The CDR3 covers 14 residues. This chain's CDR3 is CASSGRGGQETQYF. CDR3 nucleotides: TGTGCCAGCAGCGGCAGGGGCGGTCAAGAGACCCAGTACTTC.